Following are 22 T cell receptor beta chains from one sample sequenced in a study of CD8 T cells in ankylosing spondylitis. These receptors are not linked to any known antigen. TCRdb passed the 5' RACE reads through MiXCR, listing each CDR3 protein once. Here the sample spans some 400,000 distinct CDR3 sequences, 20% to 25% being singletons. Points from the study as a whole: Ankylosing spondylitis blood seemed to carry a telltale TCR beta motif made of about 8 highly homologous variants.

What was sequenced was blood, either unsorted or a sorted T cell fraction (not recorded which). The receptor set was obtained from a male donor with ankylosing spondylitis.

This clonotype came up a few times. In nucleotides, the CDR3 is TGTGCCAGCAGCTCAAATCGGGGGGGTTACGAGCAGTACTTC. Translating it yields CASSSNRGGYEQYF. The chain recombines TRBV7-2 with TRBJ2-7, with TRBD2 matching over 8 bases. This CDR3 spans 14 amino acids. From germline, CDR1 is SGHTA and CDR2 FQGNSA. Losses at the gene ends were 4 bases for V and 4 bases for J; bases not matched to a gene: 6.

This clonotype was counted only a few times. This chain links TRBV3-1 with TRBJ2-7; D uncertain. The CDR3 runs 14 residues. The V and J ends lost 2 bases and 1 base respectively, with 9 bases between them. The germline V gene has CDR1 LGHDT and CDR2 YNNKEL (reference sequence). CDR3 nucleotides: TGTGCCAGCAGCCAAAGGGTCGGATCCTACGAGCAGTACTTC. Its translation: CASSQRVGSYEQYF.

The V gene is TRBV20-1, the J gene TRBJ1-4; possible D gene TRBD1, 5 bases. Germline assignment: CDR1 DFQATT and CDR2 SNEGSKA (reference sequence). CDR3 length: 14 residues. In nucleotides, the CDR3 is TGCAGCGCCTTTCCTGGACAAATTAATGAAAAACTGTTTTTT. Its translation: CSAFPGQINEKLFF.

This chain joins TRBV10-3 and TRBJ2-1; 10 bases are shared with TRBD1. V shed 0 bases, J shed 7 bases, and the junction held 6 bases outside the gene matches. The CDR3 extends over 16 amino acids. Germline loops: CDR1 ENHRY, CDR2 SYGVKD. CDR3 coding DNA: TGTGCCATCAGTGAGTCGGGACAGGGGATTGCAAATGAGCAGTTCTTC. Translation: CAISESGQGIANEQFF.

This chain uses TRBV10-3 with TRBJ2-1, with 7 bases identical to TRBD2. V was pared by 2 bases and J by 5 bases, with 6 bases of the junction left unmatched. The CDR3 totals 15 residues. Germline-derived CDR1 and CDR2 are ENHRY and SYGVKD. The CDR3 DNA follows: TGTGCCATCAGTGAGGCTAGCGGAGGGGACAATGAGCAGTTCTTC. Translating gives CAISEASGGDNEQFF.

This chain uses TRBV5-1 with TRBJ1-6, with no clear D. Germline V gene data show CDR1 as SGHRS and CDR2 as YFSETQ. Trimming removed 1 base from V and 7 bases from J, with 15 bases in between. The CDR3 runs to 16 residues. The CDR3 here is CASSLTQLGFNSPLHF. The CDR3 region has the DNA TGCGCCAGCAGCTTGACACAGCTCGGATTCAATTCACCCCTCCACTTT. The whole variable domain, filled in from reference TRBV5-1 and TRBJ1-6, reads KAGVTQTPRYLIKTRGQQVTLSCSPISGHRSVSWYQQTPGQGLQFLFEYFSETQRNKGNFPGRFSGRQFSNSRSEMNVSTLELGDSALYLCASSLTQLGFNSPLHFGNGTRLTVT.

In this sample, this clonotype turned up a few times. The chain is built from TRBV4-1 and TRBJ2-7, with TRBD2 matching over 11 bases. The CDR3 length is 19 residues. CDR1 is MGHRA and CDR2 is YSYEKL in the germline V gene. V lost 0 bases, J lost 4 bases, and 14 bases stayed unmatched. CDR3 sequence: CASSQEISLAGGPRYEQYF. CDR3 coding DNA: TGCGCCAGCAGCCAAGAGATCAGCTTAGCGGGAGGGCCCAGATACGAGCAGTACTTC.

This clonotype is a singleton in its sample. The chain employs TRBV5-1 and TRBJ2-5; TRBD2 might be the D (6 bases). CDR3 length: 15 amino acids. Germline V gene lookup returns CDR1 SGHRS and CDR2 YFSETQ. V was shortened by 0 bases and J by 3 bases, with 12 bases between the two germline ends. CDR3 loop: CASSLAWGDEETQYF. The DNA of the CDR3 is TGCGCCAGCAGCTTGGCCTGGGGGGATGAAGAGACCCAGTACTTC.

V is TRBV28 and J is TRBJ2-7, with D possibly TRBD2 on 6 matching bases. The germline V gene encodes CDR1 MDHEN and CDR2 SYDVKM. This CDR3 has 13 residues. The V end was cut by 7 bases, the J end by 3 bases, with 13 bases between. CDR3 nucleotide sequence: TGTGCCAGCAAATATGCGGGATTCTACGAGCAGTACTTC. Translation gives CASKYAGFYEQYF.

The CDR3: CASSASGSLMEQYF. The CDR3 DNA is TGCGCCAGCAGCGCTAGCGGGAGTCTTATGGAGCAGTACTTC. The chain carries TRBV5-1 and TRBJ2-7; 10 bases map to TRBD2. Per germline, CDR1 SGHRS and CDR2 YFSETQ. Trimming at V came to 4 bases and at J to 7 bases, leaving 8 bases not matched to a gene. The CDR3 loop spans 14 amino acids.

This clonotype was counted only a few times. In DNA form, the CDR3 reads TGTGCCAGCAGCTTAGCCGGACGAGGTTCTGGCAATCAGCCCCAGCATTTT. Residues: CASSLAGRGSGNQPQHF. The J gene is TRBJ1-5, the V gene TRBV7-8; no clear D. V gave up 0 bases and J gave up 2 bases, with 14 bases separating them. Germline-derived CDR1 and CDR2 are SGHVS and FQNEAQ. The CDR3 extends over 17 amino acids.

This clonotype was seen only a few times. The rearrangement links TRBV10-2 to TRBJ2-7; tentative D call: TRBD2 (6 bases). The germline V gene encodes CDR1 WSHSY and CDR2 SAAADI. The V end lost 0 bases, the J end lost 3 bases, and 12 bases lay between the germline ends. The CDR3 loop spans 15 amino acids. CDR3: CASSESGGKGYEQYF. CDR3 in DNA: TGCGCCAGCAGTGAGTCCGGGGGTAAGGGCTACGAGCAGTACTTC.

The CDR3 here is CASSLELAGWGDTQYF. The DNA of the CDR3 is TGTGCCAGCAGTTTAGAACTAGCGGGATGGGGAGATACGCAGTATTTT. J is TRBJ2-3 and V is TRBV28, with 10 positions matching TRBD2. The germline gives CDR1 MDHEN, CDR2 SYDVKM. CDR3 size: 16 residues. V shed 2 bases, J shed 5 bases, and the junction held 7 bases outside the gene matches.

A few counts support this clonotype. The chain recombines TRBV18 with TRBJ2-7; D remains ambiguous. V lost 5 bases, J lost 1 base, and 3 bases lay in between. CDR3 length: 11 residues. The germline V gene has CDR1 KGHSH and CDR2 LQKENI. The CDR3, as DNA: TGTGCCAGCTCAATTTCCTACGAGCAGTACTTC. This encodes CASSISYEQYF.

With regard to this clonotype: One junction end disagrees with the germline gene, perhaps due to a read error. V is TRBV20-1 and J is TRBJ2-1; a weak D match, TRBD1 (5 bases). Germline V gene data show CDR1 as DFQATT and CDR2 as SNEGSKA (reference sequence). This CDR3 has 12 amino acids. This CDR3 reads CSAVQGFVEQFF. Here the CDR3 DNA reads TGTAGTGCAGTTCAGGGTTTCGTTGAGCAGTTCTTC.

The rearrangement joins TRBV20-1 to TRBJ2-3, with a tentative D call TRBD1 (6 bases). This CDR3 has 15 residues. The germline CDR1 and CDR2 sequences are DFQATT and SNEGSKA (reference sequence). V lost 5 bases to trimming and J lost 0 bases, with 15 bases between them. The CDR3 spells CSALQGLISTDTQYF. CDR3 nucleotides: TGCAGTGCTCTACAGGGCTTGATTAGCACAGATACGCAGTATTTT.

The V gene is TRBV6-5, the J gene TRBJ1-2, with D uncertain. CDR1 and CDR2 (germline): MNHEY, SVGAGI. This CDR3 contains 12 residues. V shed 2 bases and J shed 8 bases, with 9 bases lying between them. DNA for the CDR3: TGTGCCAGCAGTTACGGGCAGGAAGGCTACACCTTC. This translates into CASSYGQEGYTF.

This clonotype was recorded at least ten times. The junction differs from germline at one of its ends, possibly a read error. The V gene is TRBV5-1, the J gene TRBJ2-3, with unresolved D. The CDR3 spans 13 residues. Germline V CDR1 and CDR2: SGHRS, YFSETQ. CDR3 region: CASSLGTTDTQYF. The CDR3 DNA sequence: TGTGCCAGCAGTTTGGGTACCACAGATACGCAGTATTTT.

This chain connects TRBV6-5 to TRBJ1-6; no definite D call. Looked up from germline, CDR1 is MNHEY and CDR2 is SVGAGI. The CDR3 is 15 residues long. V gave up 0 bases and J gave up 5 bases, with 8 bases separating them. The CDR3 protein is CASSYSSGNNSPLHF. The CDR3 coding sequence is TGTGCCAGCAGTTACTCGAGCGGGAATAATTCACCCCTCCACTTT.

The chain employs TRBV25-1 and TRBJ2-1, with D hard to call. The V and J ends lost 8 bases and 4 bases respectively, with 21 bases between them. This CDR3 is 16 amino acids long. Per the germline V gene, CDR1 is MGHDK and CDR2 is SYGVNS. CDR3 sequence reads: CASRPRVPTGYNEQFF. Written as DNA, the CDR3 is TGTGCCAGCCGCCCTCGAGTCCCCACTGGGTACAATGAGCAGTTCTTC.

This clonotype appeared a single time. The chain uses TRBV12-5 and TRBJ1-5; the D gene is possibly TRBD1 (5 bases). The CDR3 length is 14 residues. V dropped 2 bases and J dropped 9 bases, with 14 bases sitting between them. Germline V CDR1 and CDR2: LGHNT, FRNRAP. In nucleotides, the CDR3 is TGTGCTAGTGGTTTGTCTACAGGAACTCGGCCCCAGCATTTT. This translates into CASGLSTGTRPQHF.

This clonotype turned up a few times. The chain recombines TRBV5-1 with TRBJ2-2, with 9 bases matching TRBD2. V trimming: 5 bases; J trimming: 4 bases; junction bases outside the gene matches: 9. Germline V gene data show CDR1 as SGHRS and CDR2 as YFSETQ. This CDR3 spans 16 amino acids. The CDR3 protein is CASSRTSVLGTGELFF. The CDR3, as DNA: TGCGCCAGCAGTCGGACTAGCGTACTTGGCACCGGGGAGCTGTTTTTT.